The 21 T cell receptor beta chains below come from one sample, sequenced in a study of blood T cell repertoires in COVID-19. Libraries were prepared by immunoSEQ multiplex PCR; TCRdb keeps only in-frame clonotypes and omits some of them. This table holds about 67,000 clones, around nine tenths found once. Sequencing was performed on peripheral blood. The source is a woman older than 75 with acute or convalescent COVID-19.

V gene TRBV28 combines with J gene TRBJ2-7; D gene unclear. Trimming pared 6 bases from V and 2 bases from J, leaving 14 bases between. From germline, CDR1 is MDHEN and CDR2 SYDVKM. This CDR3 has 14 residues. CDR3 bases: TGTGCCAGCAGATCTTCCCGAGACACCTACGAGCAGTACTTC. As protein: CASRSSRDTYEQYF.

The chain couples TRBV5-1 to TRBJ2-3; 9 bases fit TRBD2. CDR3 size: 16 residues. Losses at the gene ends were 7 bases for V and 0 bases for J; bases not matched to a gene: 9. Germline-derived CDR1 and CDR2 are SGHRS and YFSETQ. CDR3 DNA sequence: TGCGCCAGCTCGGGGGGGCTAGCGGGGAGCACAGATACGCAGTATTTT. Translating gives CASSGGLAGSTDTQYF.

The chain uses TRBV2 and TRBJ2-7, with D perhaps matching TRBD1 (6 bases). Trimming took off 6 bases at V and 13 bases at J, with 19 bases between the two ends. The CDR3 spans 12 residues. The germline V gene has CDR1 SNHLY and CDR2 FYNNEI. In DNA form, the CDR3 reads TGTGCCAGCAGGGACGACACAGGGCCCCCTTACTTC. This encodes CASRDDTGPPYF.

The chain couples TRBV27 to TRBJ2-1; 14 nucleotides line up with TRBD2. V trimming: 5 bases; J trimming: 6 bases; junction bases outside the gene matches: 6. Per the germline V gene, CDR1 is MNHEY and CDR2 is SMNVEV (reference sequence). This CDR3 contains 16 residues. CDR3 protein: CASSLRLAGGLNEQFF. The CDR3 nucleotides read TGTGCCAGCAGTCTCCGACTAGCGGGGGGGCTCAATGAGCAGTTCTTC.

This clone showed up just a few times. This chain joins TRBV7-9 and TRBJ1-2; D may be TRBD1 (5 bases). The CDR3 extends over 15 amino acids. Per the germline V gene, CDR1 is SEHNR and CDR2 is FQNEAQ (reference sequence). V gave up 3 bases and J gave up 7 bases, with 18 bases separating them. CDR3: CASSFSWGGEFGYTF. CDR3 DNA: TGTGCCAGCAGCTTCAGTTGGGGCGGAGAATTTGGCTACACCTTC.

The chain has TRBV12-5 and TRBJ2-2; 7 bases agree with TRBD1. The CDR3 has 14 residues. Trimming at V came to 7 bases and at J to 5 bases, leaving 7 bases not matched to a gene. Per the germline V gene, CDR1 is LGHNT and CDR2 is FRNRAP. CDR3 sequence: CASAPGQITGELFF. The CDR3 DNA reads TGTGCTAGTGCCCCGGGACAGATTACCGGGGAGCTGTTTTTT.

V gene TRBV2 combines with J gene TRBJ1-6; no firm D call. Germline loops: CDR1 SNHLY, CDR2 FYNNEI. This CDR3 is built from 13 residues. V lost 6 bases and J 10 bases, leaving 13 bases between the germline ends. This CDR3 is CASRSRAESPLHF. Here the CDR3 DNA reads TGTGCCAGCAGGTCGCGGGCGGAGTCACCCCTCCACTTT. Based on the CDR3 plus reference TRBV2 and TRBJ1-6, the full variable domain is EPEVTQTPSHQVTQMGQEVILRCVPISNHLYFYWYRQILGQKVEFLVSFYNNEISEKSEIFDDQFSVERPDGSNFTLKIRSTKLEDSAMYFCASRSRAESPLHFGNGTRLTVT.

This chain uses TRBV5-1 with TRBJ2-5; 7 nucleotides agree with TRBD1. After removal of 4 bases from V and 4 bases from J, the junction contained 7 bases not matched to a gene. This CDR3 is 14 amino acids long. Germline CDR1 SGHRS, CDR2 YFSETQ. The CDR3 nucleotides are TGCGCCAGCAGCGTGACAGGGCCACGAGAGACCCAGTACTTC. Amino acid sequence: CASSVTGPRETQYF.

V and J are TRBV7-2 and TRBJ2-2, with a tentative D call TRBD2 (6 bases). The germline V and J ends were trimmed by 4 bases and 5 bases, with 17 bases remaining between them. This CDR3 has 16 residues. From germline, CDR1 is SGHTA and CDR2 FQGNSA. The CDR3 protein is CASSSLNPTRTGELFF. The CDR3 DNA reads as TGTGCCAGCAGCTCCCTAAACCCGACTAGAACCGGGGAGCTGTTTTTT.

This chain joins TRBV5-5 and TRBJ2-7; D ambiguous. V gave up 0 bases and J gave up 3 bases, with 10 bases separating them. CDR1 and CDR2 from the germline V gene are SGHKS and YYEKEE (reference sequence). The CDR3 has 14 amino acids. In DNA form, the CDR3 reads TGTGCCAGCAGCTTGGCCACCGCCGGCTACGAGCAGTACTTC. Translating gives CASSLATAGYEQYF.

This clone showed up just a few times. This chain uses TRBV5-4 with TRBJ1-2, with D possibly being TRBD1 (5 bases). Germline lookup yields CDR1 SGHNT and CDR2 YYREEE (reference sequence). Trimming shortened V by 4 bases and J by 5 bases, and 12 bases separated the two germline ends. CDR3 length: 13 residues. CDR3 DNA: TGTGCCAGCAGCCCAGGGTCCCAATATGGCTACACCTTC. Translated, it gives CASSPGSQYGYTF.

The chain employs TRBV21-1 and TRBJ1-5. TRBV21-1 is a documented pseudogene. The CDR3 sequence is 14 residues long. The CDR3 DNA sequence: TGTGCCAGCAGCAAGGTGAGGAGCAATCAGCCCCAGCATTTT. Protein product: CASSKVRSNQPQHF.

In nucleotides, the CDR3 is TGTGCCAGCAGTGAACAGCGGACAGGGCTTAGTAATGAGCAGTTCTTC. Amino acids: CASSEQRTGLSNEQFF. The chain couples TRBV6-1 to TRBJ2-1, with 8 positions matching TRBD1. Germline CDR1 is MNHNS and CDR2 is SASEGT. The CDR3 sequence is 16 residues long. The V segment lost 2 bases and the J segment 7 bases; nucleotides outside the gene matches: 10.

The CDR3 nucleotides are TGTGCCAGCAGCCGCAGACAGGGACCTCAAGAGACCCAGTACTTC. It encodes CASSRRQGPQETQYF. The genes are TRBV11-2 and TRBJ2-5; 7 bases agree with TRBD1. The CDR3 spans 15 residues. CDR1 and CDR2 from the germline V gene are SGHAT and FQNNGV. The V gene end was trimmed by 5 bases and the J gene end by 2 bases; junction bases not matched to a gene: 8.

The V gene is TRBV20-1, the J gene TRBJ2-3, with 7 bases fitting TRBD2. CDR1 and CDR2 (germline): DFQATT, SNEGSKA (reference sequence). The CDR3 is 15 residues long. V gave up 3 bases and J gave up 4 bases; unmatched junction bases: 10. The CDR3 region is CSASTSRESADTQYF. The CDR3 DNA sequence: TGCAGTGCTAGTACATCGCGGGAGTCGGCAGATACGCAGTATTTT.

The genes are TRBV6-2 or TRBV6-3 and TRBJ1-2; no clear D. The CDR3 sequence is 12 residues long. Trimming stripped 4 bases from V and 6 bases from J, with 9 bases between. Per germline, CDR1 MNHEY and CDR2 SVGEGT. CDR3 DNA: TGTGCCAGCAGTTCGACATGGGATGGCTACACCTTC. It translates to CASSSTWDGYTF.

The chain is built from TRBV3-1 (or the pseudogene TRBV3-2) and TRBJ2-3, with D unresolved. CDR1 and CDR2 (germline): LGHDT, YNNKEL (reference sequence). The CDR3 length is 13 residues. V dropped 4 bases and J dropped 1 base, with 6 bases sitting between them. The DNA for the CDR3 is TGTGCCAGCAGCCCAACAGGCACAGATACGCAGTATTTT. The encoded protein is CASSPTGTDTQYF.

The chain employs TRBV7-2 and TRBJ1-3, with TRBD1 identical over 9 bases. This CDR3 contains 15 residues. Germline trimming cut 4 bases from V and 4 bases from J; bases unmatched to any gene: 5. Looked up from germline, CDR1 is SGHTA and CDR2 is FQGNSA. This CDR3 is CASSSLTGGGNTIYF. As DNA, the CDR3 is TGTGCCAGCAGCTCGTTGACAGGGGGAGGAAACACCATATATTTT.

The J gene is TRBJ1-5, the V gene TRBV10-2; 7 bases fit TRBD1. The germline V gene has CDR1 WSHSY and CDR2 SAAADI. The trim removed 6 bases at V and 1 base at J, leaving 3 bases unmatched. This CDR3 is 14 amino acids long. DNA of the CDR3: TGCGCCAGCAGGATGACAGGGAGCAATCAGCCCCAGCATTTT. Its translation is CASRMTGSNQPQHF.

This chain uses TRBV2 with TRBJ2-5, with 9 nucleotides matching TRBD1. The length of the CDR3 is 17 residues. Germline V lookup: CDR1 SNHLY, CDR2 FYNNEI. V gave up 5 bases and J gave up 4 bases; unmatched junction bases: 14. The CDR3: CASSPQGAGLGGETQYF. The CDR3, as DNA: TGTGCCAGCAGTCCACAGGGGGCTGGACTAGGGGGAGAGACCCAGTACTTC. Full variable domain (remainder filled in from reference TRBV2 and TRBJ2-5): EPEVTQTPSHQVTQMGQEVILRCVPISNHLYFYWYRQILGQKVEFLVSFYNNEISEKSEIFDDQFSVERPDGSNFTLKIRSTKLEDSAMYFCASSPQGAGLGGETQYFGPGTRLLVL.

CDR3 coding DNA: TGTGCCAGCAGCTTGGTGGCAGGCGGGGGCCGGCAAGAGACCCAGTACTTC. Translation gives CASSLVAGGGRQETQYF. V is TRBV5-6 and J is TRBJ2-5; D is perhaps TRBD2 (7 bases). In germline, CDR1 is SGHDT, CDR2 YYEEEE. This CDR3 region has 17 residues. The V end was cut by 0 bases, the J end by 2 bases, with 17 bases between.